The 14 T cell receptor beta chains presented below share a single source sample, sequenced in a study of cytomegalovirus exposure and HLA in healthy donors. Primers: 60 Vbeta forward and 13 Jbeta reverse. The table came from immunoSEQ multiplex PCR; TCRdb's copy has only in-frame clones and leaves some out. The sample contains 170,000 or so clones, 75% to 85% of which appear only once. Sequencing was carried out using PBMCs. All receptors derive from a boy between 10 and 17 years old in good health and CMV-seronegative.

The CDR3 DNA reads TGTGCCAGCAGCTTAGGGCAGGCAGACTACGAGCAGTACTTC. As protein: CASSLGQADYEQYF. The rearrangement uses TRBV13 and TRBJ2-7, with D unresolved. Germline CDR1 reads PRHDT; CDR2 reads FYEKMQ (reference sequence). The germline V and J ends were trimmed by 0 bases and 3 bases, with 9 bases remaining between them. The CDR3 has 14 residues.

The CDR3 here is CASSEGALANYGYTF. The CDR3 DNA is TGTGCCAGCAGCGAGGGGGCCTTAGCTAACTATGGCTACACCTTC. This chain uses TRBV7-2 with TRBJ1-2; 7 bases match TRBD1. Germline CDR1 is SGHTA and CDR2 is FQGNSA. This CDR3 spans 15 amino acids. The junction had 6 bases not matched to a gene; V was cut back by 5 bases and J by 0 bases.

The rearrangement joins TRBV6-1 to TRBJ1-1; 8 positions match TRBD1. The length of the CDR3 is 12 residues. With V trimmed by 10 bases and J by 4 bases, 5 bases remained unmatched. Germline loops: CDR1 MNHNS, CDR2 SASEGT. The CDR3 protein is CAIEGQATEAFF. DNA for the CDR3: TGTGCCATAGAGGGACAGGCCACTGAAGCTTTCTTT.

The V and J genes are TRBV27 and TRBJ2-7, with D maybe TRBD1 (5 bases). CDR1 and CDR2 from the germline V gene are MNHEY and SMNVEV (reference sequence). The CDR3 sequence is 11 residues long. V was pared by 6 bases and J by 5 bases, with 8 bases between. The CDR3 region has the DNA TGTGCCAGCAGGCTCAGGGACGAGCAGTACTTC. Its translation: CASRLRDEQYF.

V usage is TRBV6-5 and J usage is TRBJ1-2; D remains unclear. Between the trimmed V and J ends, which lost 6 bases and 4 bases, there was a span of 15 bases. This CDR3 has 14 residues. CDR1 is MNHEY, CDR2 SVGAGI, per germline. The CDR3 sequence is CASSPKDTFYGYTF. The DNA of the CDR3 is TGTGCCAGCAGCCCCAAAGACACCTTCTATGGCTACACCTTC.

In DNA, the CDR3 is TGTGCCAGCAGCTTGACAGGGAACGGCTACACCTTC. It is translated as CASSLTGNGYTF. J is TRBJ1-2 and V is TRBV5-8, with D perhaps TRBD1 (6 bases). The CDR3 is 12 amino acids. Trimming removed 1 base at V and 8 bases at J, with 9 bases between. In germline, CDR1 is SGHTS, CDR2 YDEGEE. The whole variable domain, filled in from reference TRBV5-8 and TRBJ1-2, reads EAGVTQSPTHLIKTRGQQATLRCSPISGHTSVYWYQQALGLGLQFLLWYDEGEERNRGNFPPRFSGRQFPNYSSELNVNALELEDSALYLCASSLTGNGYTFGSGTRLTVV.

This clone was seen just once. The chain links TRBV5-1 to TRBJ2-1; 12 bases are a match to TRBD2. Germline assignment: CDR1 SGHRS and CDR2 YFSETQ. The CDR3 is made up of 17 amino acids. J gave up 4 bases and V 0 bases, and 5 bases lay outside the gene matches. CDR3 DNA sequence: TGCGCCAGCAGCTTGGTCCTAGCGGGGGGGAGTTACAATGAGCAGTTCTTC. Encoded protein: CASSLVLAGGSYNEQFF. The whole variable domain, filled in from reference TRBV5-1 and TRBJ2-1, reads KAGVTQTPRYLIKTRGQQVTLSCSPISGHRSVSWYQQTPGQGLQFLFEYFSETQRNKGNFPGRFSGRQFSNSRSEMNVSTLELGDSALYLCASSLVLAGGSYNEQFFGPGTRLTVL.

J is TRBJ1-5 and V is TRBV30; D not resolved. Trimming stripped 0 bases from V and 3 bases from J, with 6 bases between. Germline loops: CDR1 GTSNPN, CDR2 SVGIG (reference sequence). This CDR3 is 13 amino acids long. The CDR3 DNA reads TGTGCCTGGAGTGTCGGGATCAATCAGCCCCAGCATTTT. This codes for CAWSVGINQPQHF.

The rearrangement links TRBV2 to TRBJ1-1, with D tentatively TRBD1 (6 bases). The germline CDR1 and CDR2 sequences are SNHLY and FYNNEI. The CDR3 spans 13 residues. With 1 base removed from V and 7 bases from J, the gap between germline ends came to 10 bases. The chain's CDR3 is CASSEGQEDEAFF. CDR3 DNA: TGTGCCAGCAGTGAAGGACAGGAGGATGAAGCTTTCTTT.

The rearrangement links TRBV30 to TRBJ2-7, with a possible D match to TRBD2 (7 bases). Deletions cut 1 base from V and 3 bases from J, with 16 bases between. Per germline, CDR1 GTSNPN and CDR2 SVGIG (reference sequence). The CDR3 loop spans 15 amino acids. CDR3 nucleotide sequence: TGTGCCTGGAGTGAGGGGAGGGGGGGGGTCTACGAGCAGTACTTC. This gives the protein CAWSEGRGGVYEQYF.

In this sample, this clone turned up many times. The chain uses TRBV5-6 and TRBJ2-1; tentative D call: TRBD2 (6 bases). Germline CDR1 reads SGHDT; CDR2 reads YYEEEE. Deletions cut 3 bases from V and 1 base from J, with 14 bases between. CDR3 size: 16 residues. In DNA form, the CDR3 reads TGTGCCAGCAGCTCTCCGCGGGGAGGATCCTACAATGAGCAGTTCTTC. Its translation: CASSSPRGGSYNEQFF.

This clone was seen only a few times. The CDR3 spells CASSEYLLSSGNTEAFF. The CDR3, as DNA: TGTGCCAGCAGTGAATATCTCTTGAGTAGTGGGAACACTGAAGCTTTCTTT. V gene TRBV25-1 combines with J gene TRBJ1-1, with D uncertain. The CDR3 length is 17 residues. The germline V gene encodes CDR1 MGHDK and CDR2 SYGVNS. Trimming cost V 0 bases and J 1 base, with 15 bases left between them.

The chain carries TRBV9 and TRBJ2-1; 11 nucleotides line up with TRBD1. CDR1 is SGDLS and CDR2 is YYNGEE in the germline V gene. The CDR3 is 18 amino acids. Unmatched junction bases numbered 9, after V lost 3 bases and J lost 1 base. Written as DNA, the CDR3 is TGTGCCAGCAGCGGGATGGGGGACAGGGGGTCATCCTACAATGAGCAGTTCTTC. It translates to CASSGMGDRGSSYNEQFF.

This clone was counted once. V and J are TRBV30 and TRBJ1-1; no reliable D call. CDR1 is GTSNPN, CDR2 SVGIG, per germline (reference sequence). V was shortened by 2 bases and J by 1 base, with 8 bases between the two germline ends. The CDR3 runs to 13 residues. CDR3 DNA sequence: TGTGCCTGGAGTTTACAACCGAACACTGAAGCTTTCTTT. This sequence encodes CAWSLQPNTEAFF. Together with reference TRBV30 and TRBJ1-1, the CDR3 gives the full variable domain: SQTIHQWPATLVQPVGSPLSLECTVEGTSNPNLYWYRQAAGRGLQLLFYSVGIGQISSEVPQNLSASRPQDRQFILSSKKLLLSDSGFYLCAWSLQPNTEAFFGQGTRLTVV.